These 5 T cell receptor beta chains were all obtained from the same sample, sequenced in a study of cytomegalovirus exposure and HLA in healthy donors. PCR employed 60 Vbeta and 13 Jbeta primers. Clones were sequenced by immunoSEQ multiplex PCR, and TCRdb holds only the in-frame ones, with some missing. The sample shows 110,000 to 150,000 clones, approximately 80% of them seen only once. The sequenced material came from PBMCs. The receptors here all came from a woman aged 60 to 75 in good health and CMV-seropositive.

The chain carries TRBV27 and TRBJ1-1; D unresolved. The length of the CDR3 is 11 residues. The V gene's germline CDR1 is MNHEY and CDR2 SMNVEV (reference sequence). The V and J ends lost 7 bases and 5 bases respectively, with 8 bases between them. The CDR3 coding sequence is TGTGCCAGCACTGACGGGACTGAAGCTTTCTTT. Translating gives CASTDGTEAFF.

V and J are TRBV19 and TRBJ1-5; D possibly corresponds to TRBD1 (6 bases). V was clipped by 7 bases and J by 4 bases, with 17 bases between them. Germline lookup yields CDR1 LNHDA and CDR2 SQIVND (reference sequence). This CDR3 spans 15 amino acids. The CDR3 here is CASTMGGARNQPQHF. CDR3 sequence (DNA): TGTGCCAGTACCATGGGGGGGGCGCGGAATCAGCCCCAGCATTTT.

CDR3 sequence: CASSFHSLSGETQYF. The CDR3 region has the DNA TGTGCCAGCAGTTTTCACAGCCTGTCGGGGGAGACCCAGTACTTC. The chain is built from TRBV27 and TRBJ2-5; a possible D gene is TRBD2 (5 bases). The CDR3 has 15 residues. V shed 3 bases and J shed 5 bases, with 16 bases lying between them. Germline lookup yields CDR1 MNHEY and CDR2 SMNVEV (reference sequence).

The chain joins TRBV7-8 to TRBJ2-1, with 12 bases aligning to TRBD2. Germline-derived CDR1 and CDR2 are SGHVS and FQNEAQ. CDR3 length equals 15 residues. J gave up 8 bases and V 6 bases, and 8 bases lay outside the gene matches. CDR3 sequence (DNA): TGTGCCAGCAGACCAGCGACTAGCGGGAGCTATGAGCAGTTCTTC. It encodes CASRPATSGSYEQFF.

The J gene is TRBJ2-5, the V gene TRBV19; D may be TRBD2 (5 bases). Judging by the DNA end, TRBJ2-7 fits better; the J call may be wrong. Looked up from germline, CDR1 is LNHDA and CDR2 is SQIVND (reference sequence). The CDR3 is made up of 14 amino acids. The CDR3 loop is CATSLGVSSYEQYF. CDR3 bases: TGTGCCACTTCCCTCGGGGTGAGCTCCTACGAGCAGTACTTC.